This T cell receptor beta chain was captured in a study of blood T cell repertoires in COVID-19 (TCRdb year 2020). Notes on the research overall: Collaborator samples came from the United States, Italy and Spain and covered acute and convalescent phases of COVID-19. The prospective study material was composed of cDNA or gDNA derived from T cells, B-cell-depleted T cells, or PBMCs. Subjects who had been exposed to COVID-19, were actively infected with it, or had recovered from it provided the deeply sampled blood TCRbeta repertoires that made up the dataset. The repertoires were released in a freely available public database meant as a resource for research on the immune response to SARS-CoV-2. The samples were drawn from two sources: the first 160 participants of the ongoing ImmuneRACE study, and 950 to 1,500 subjects contributed by 6 global collaborators. Nearly every sample came with metadata listing a de-identified subject ID, COVID-19 status, age in years and sex. Where available, HLA class I and class II types were taken from metadata supplied by the sample provider and were not determined by assay-based typing. Findings and caveats that apply to the study as a whole: The quantity of clinical and demographic metadata differed by source and by participant and was supplied without curation.

Remarks on this clone: Its antigen remains undetermined. Per-base qualities were not stored, and no clone one base away is much larger.

Including cysteine and phenylalanine, the CDR3 has 16 amino acids. The retained sequence is limited to the CDR3, 48 bases, with the frame set at the first base. Deletion took 1 base off V and 0 bases off J, with a span of 10 bases between the germline ends. CDR1 and CDR2 are read off the germline V gene as SGHDT and YYEEEE. Collaborating institutions collected whole blood in K2EDTA tubes following their own protocols. For TCRbeta analysis, collaborators shipped samples as frozen whole blood, isolated PBMCs, or DNA extracted from either of those sample types. The immunoSEQ Assay, a bias-controlled multiplex PCR, was used to amplify TCRbeta CDR3 regions from genomic DNA. As for the authors' bioinformatics: The number of nucleated cells in each sample was estimated from the amplification of reference gene primers within the assay. Sequence reads were collapsed and filtered to measure the absolute abundance of every unique TCRbeta CDR3 rearrangement. For each sample, productive Simpson clonality was calculated as the square root of Simpson's diversity index over productive rearrangements. This is the immuneACCESS table as TCRdb keeps it, with only in-frame sequences that have V and J called. A part of the clones is gone; compared with another copy, unresolved V genes explain less than half, and the rest is unexplained. That table furnishes V, J and clone size, whereas the DNA furnished D and trimming. The sample records 150,000 to 180,000 clones, approximately 78% of which are singletons. Under 2% of the sample lies in the top ten.

This chain is built from TRBV5-6 and TRBJ2-2; there is no confident call for the D gene. This receptor was identified in a man older than 75 with acute or convalescent COVID-19. The sequenced sample consisted of peripheral blood. The CDR3 corresponds to CASSLIGSANTGELFF. Here is the DNA: TGTGCCAGCAGCTTGATTGGCAGCGCGAACACCGGGGAGCTGTTTTTT. With the portions outside the CDR3 filled from the reference TRBV5-6 and TRBJ2-2 genes, the complete variable region becomes DAGVTQSPTHLIKTRGQQVTLRCSPKSGHDTVSWYQQALGQGPQFIFQYYEEEERQRGNFPDRFSGHQFPNYSSELNVNALLLGDSALYLCASSLIGSANTGELFFGEGSRLTVL.